The clone carrying this TCR beta chain was seen only a few times. The patients had localized lung adenocarcinoma, a non-small cell subtype. The V end lost 1 base, the J end lost 0 bases, and 11 bases lay between the germline ends. This CDR3 region has 16 residues. CDR1 is MGHDK, CDR2 SYGVNS, per germline. TCRdb called the PCR reads again in MiXCR, with one record for every CDR3 protein. The table has just under 10,000 distinct CDR3 sequences, approximately 51% seen once. The data belong to a study of CD4 and CD8 cells across lung adenocarcinoma regions. V gene TRBV25-1 combines with J gene TRBJ2-3; D not resolved. Sequencing input: CD4+ T cells from the margin of a lung tumor. The clonotype comes from a male donor with lung adenocarcinoma. The CD4 and CD8 labels of this study may be unreliable. This CDR3 reads CASSESAASSTDTQYF. The CDR3 DNA is TGTGCCAGCAGTGAATCTGCCGCGTCGAGCACAGATACGCAGTATTTT. The variable domain in full, completed from reference TRBV25-1 and TRBJ2-3, reads EADIYQTPRYLVIGTGKKITLECSQTMGHDKMYWYQQDPGMELHLIHYSYGVNSTEKGDLSSESTVSRIRTEHFPLTLESARPSHTSQYLCASSESAASSTDTQYFGPGTRLTVL.